The sequence of this T cell receptor (beta chain) was determined in a study of response to subunit inactivated influenza vaccine. The study, taken as a whole, reports: Every seasonal influenza vaccination brings in few new T cells, the authors suggested.

This clonotype was found a few times. What it binds is not known. The CDR3 length is 14 residues. CDR1 is SGHTA, CDR2 FQGNSA, per germline. V lost 0 bases to trimming and J lost 2 bases, with 8 bases between them. A single record per CDR3 protein comes from TCRdb applying MiXCR to the RT-PCR reads. The sample yields about 800,000 distinct CDR3 sequences, roughly 20% seen once. The source is a man aged 50 to 59 who received an inactivated influenza vaccine. Sequencing was performed on PBMCs from blood, taken 5 to 6 days after vaccination. The rearrangement links TRBV7-2 to TRBJ2-7; D may be TRBD2 (5 bases). DNA for the CDR3: TGTGCCAGCAGCTTAGCCGAGGGAACCTACGAGCAGTACTTC. As protein: CASSLAEGTYEQYF.